This T cell receptor (beta chain) was documented in a study of T cell repertoires in ileal Crohn's disease. The method was immunoSEQ multiplex PCR; TCRdb's version includes in-frame clones alone and lacks a portion of them. This sample has some 11,000 clones, with approximately 77% found just once. Specified time point: neoterminal ileum biopsy at postoperative endoscopy, about 6 months after surgery. V shed 2 bases and J shed 5 bases, with 15 bases lying between them. The CDR3 has 14 amino acids. The germline CDR1 and CDR2 sequences are GTSNPN and SVGIG (reference sequence). J is TRBJ1-1 and V is TRBV30; TRBD1 might be the D (5 bases). This clonotype was obtained from an adult with Crohn's disease. The source material was ileal tissue. CDR3 bases: TGTGCCTGGAGTTTATGGGGGGGGAGGACTGAAGCTTTCTTT. Its translation is CAWSLWGGRTEAFF.